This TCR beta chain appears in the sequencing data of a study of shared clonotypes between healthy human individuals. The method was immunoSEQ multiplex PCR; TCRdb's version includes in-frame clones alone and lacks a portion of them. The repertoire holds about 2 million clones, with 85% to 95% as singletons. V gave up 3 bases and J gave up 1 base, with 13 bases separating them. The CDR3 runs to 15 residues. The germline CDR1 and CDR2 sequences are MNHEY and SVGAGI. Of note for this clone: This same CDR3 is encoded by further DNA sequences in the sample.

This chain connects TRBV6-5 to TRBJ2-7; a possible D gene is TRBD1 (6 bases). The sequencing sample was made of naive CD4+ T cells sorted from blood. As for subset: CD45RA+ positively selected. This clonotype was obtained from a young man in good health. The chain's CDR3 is CASSYGGTGSYEQYF. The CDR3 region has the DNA TGTGCCAGCAGTTATGGGGGCACAGGTTCCTACGAGCAGTACTTC.